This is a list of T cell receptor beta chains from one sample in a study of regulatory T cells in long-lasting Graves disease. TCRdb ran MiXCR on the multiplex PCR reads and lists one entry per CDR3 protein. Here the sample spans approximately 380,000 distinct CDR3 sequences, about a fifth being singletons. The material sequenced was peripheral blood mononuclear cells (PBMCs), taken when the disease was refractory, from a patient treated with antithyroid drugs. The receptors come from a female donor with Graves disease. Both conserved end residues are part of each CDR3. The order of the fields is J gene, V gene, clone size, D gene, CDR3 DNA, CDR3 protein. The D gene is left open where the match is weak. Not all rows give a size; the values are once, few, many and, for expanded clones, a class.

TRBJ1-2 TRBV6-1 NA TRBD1 TGTGCCAGCAGGGGGGGACAGGGAAACTATGGCTACACCTTC CASRGGQGNYGYTF
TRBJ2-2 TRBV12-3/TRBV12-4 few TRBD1 TGTGCCAGCAGTGCGACAGGGGGCGACACCGGGGAGCTGTTTTTT CASSATGGDTGELFF
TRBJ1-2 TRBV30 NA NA TGTGCCTGGAGGCGGGGGTTCGATGGCTACACCTTC CAWRRGFDGYTF
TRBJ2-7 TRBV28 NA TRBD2 TGTGCCAGCAGTCCATATCAGACTAGCGGGAGGGAGCAGTACTTC CASSPYQTSGREQYF
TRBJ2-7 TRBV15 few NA TGTGCCACCAGCAGTAGTACAGCCAACTCCTACGAGCAGTACTTC CATSSSTANSYEQYF
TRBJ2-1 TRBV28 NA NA TGTGCCAGCAGTTTAACCGTTGATGAGCAGTTCTTC CASSLTVDEQFF
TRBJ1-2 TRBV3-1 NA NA TGTGCCAGCAGCCAAGGGGGTTCCTATGGCTACACCTTC CASSQGGSYGYTF
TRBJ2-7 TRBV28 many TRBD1 TGTGCCAGCAGTTTTCCCGACAGGGGAGGCAACGAGCAGTACTTC CASSFPDRGGNEQYF
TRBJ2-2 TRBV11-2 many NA TGTGCCAGCAAATACATCCCGGGAACCGGGGAGCTGTTTTTT CASKYIPGTGELFF
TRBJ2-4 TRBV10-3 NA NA TGTGCCATCAGTGAGTCTTCAGGATTCAAAAACATTCAGTACTTC CAISESSGFKNIQYF
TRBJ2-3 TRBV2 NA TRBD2 TGTGCCAGCAGTAAAGACAGCGGGAGAACTACAGATACGCAGTATTTT CASSKDSGRTTDTQYF
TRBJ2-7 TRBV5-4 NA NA TGTGCCAGCAGCTTACGGGACCAAGCCTACGAGCAGTACTTC CASSLRDQAYEQYF
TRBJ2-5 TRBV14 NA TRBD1 TGTGCCAGCAGCCCGGGACAGGGGCGGGGAGTCATCCAGTACTTC CASSPGQGRGVIQYF
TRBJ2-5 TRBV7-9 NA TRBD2 TGTGCCAGCAGCTCCCAAAGCCCGGGACTAGCGGGAAAAGAGACCCAGTACTTC CASSSQSPGLAGKETQYF
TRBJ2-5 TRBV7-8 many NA TGTGCCAGCAGCGCCCCCGAGACCCAGTACTTC CASSAPETQYF
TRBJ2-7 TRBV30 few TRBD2 TGTGCCTGGATTTTAGCGGGATACCAGTACTTC CAWILAGYQYF
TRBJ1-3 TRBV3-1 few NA TGTGCCAGCAGCCAAGACTTCTCCTCTGGAAACACCATATATTTT CASSQDFSSGNTIYF
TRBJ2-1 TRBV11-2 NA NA TGTGCCAGCGACGACTGGCGAACCTACAATGAGCAGTTCTTC CASDDWRTYNEQFF
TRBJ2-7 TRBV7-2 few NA TGTGCCAGCAGCTTGTGGACCGAGTCCTACGAGCAGTACTTC CASSLWTESYEQYF
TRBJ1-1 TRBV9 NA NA TGTGCCAGCAGCGTAATTACGGGGTTGAACACTGAAGCTTTCTTT CASSVITGLNTEAFF
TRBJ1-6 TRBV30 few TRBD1 TGTGCCTGGAACGACGGGGGACAGCTCTTTCCTGCCCTCCACTTT CAWNDGGQLFPALHF
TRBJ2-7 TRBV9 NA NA TGTGCCCCAAGATCCTACGAGCAGTACTTC CAPRSYEQYF
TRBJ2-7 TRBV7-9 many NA TGTGCCAGCAGCTTAGTCCATTCTGGGGGTTTCGACGAGCAGTACTTC CASSLVHSGGFDEQYF
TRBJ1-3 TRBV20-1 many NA TGCAGTGCGAGGGGACCGATCTCTGGAAACACCATATATTTT CSARGPISGNTIYF
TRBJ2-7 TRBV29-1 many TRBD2 TGCAGCGCAGAGGCGGGGACTAGCGGCTACGAGCAGTACTTC CSAEAGTSGYEQYF
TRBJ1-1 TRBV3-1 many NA TGTGCCAGCAGCCCGGGGACAACTGAAGCTTTCTTT CASSPGTTEAFF
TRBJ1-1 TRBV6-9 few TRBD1 TGTGCCAGCAGTTATAAAACAGGGGGGAACACTGAAGCTTTCTTT CASSYKTGGNTEAFF
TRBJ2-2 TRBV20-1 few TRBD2 TGCAGTGCTAGTAAACTAGCGGGAGGAGCCGGGGAGCTGTTTTTT CSASKLAGGAGELFF
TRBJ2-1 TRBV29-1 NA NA TGCAGCGTTGTCGACAATGGGCAGTTCTTC CSVVDNGQFF
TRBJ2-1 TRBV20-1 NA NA TGCAGTGCTAGACCGGGGCGGGGTGAGCAGTTCTTC CSARPGRGEQFF
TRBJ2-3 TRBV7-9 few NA TGTGCCAGCAGCTTAGCCAAGTCTGGCACAGATACGCAGTATTTT CASSLAKSGTDTQYF
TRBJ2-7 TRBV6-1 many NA TGTGCCAGCAGTGGACCCCCGGCCTACGAGCAGTACTTC CASSGPPAYEQYF
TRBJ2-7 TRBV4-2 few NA TGTGCCAGCAGCCAATATAGCGGCTACGAGCAGTACTTC CASSQYSGYEQYF
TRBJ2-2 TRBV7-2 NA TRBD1 TGTGCCAGCAGCCCGACAGGGGGCATTTGGTGGACCGGGGAGCTGTTTTTT CASSPTGGIWWTGELFF
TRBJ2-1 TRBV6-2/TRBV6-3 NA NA TGTGCCAGCAGTTACTCGGTGGAGTACAATGAGCAGTTCTTC CASSYSVEYNEQFF
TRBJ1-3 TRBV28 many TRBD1 TGTGCCAGCAGCCGGACAGGGGTTGGAAACACCATATATTTT CASSRTGVGNTIYF
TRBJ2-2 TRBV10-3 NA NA TGTGCCATCAGTGAAATGGTTGGGGAGCTGTTTTTT CAISEMVGELFF